This paragraph reports one T cell receptor beta chain. These data come from a study of T cells in Graves' hyperthyroidism and ophthalmopathy. Study at large: Specimen type is peripheral blood, collected at initial diagnosis prior to any treatment.

Germline-derived CDR1 and CDR2 are SQVTM and ANQGSEA. This CDR3 contains 15 residues. With 6 bases removed from V and 2 bases from J, the gap between germline ends came to 19 bases. TCR beta CDR3 regions were amplified from RNA. HTBI primers were employed in a first-round RT-PCR of the TCR CDR3. TCRdb reprocessed the multiplex PCR reads via MiXCR and lists one record per CDR3 protein. The sample carries approximately 740,000 distinct CDR3 sequences, about 14% recorded once. This sequence was found in a woman aged 18 to 35 with Graves' hyperthyroidism. The chain recombines TRBV29-1 with TRBJ2-5; D is possibly TRBD1 or TRBD2 (7 bases each). The specimen was blood. The CDR3 region has the DNA TGCAGCGTCAGGGGGGGGGGGAGCCCTCAAGAGACCCAGTACTTC. Amino acid sequence: CSVRGGGSPQETQYF.